This is a list of T cell receptor beta chains from one sample in a study of T cell responses to AZD1222 COVID-19 vaccine. The table came from immunoSEQ multiplex PCR; TCRdb's copy has only in-frame clones and leaves some out. Here the sample spans fewer than 85,000 clones, roughly 84% being singletons. Sequencing used peripheral blood, obtained 28 days after the second AZD1222 dose. The receptors come from an adult who received the AZD1222 COVID-19 vaccine. Both conserved end residues are part of each CDR3. A D gene is named only where the DNA matches it firmly. For some rows the clone size is stated as once, few or many, or as a class when expanded; others skip it.

TRBJ2-3	.	TRBV5-6	TRBD1	CASHRGQITDTQYF	TGTGCCAGCCATAGGGGACAGATCACAGATACGCAGTATTTT
TRBJ2-7	.	TRBV10-3	.	CAISGYNAEQYF	TGTGCCATCAGTGGCTACAACGCCGAGCAGTACTTC
TRBJ1-1	.	TRBV5-4	.	CASSKGGKNTEAFF	TGTGCCAGCAGCAAAGGGGGGAAGAACACTGAAGCTTTCTTT
TRBJ2-2	.	TRBV4-2	.	CASSQAANAGELFF	TGTGCCAGCAGCCAAGCAGCAAATGCCGGGGAGCTGTTTTTT
TRBJ1-1	once	TRBV3-1/TRBV3-2	.	CASSQAGLGNTEAFF	TGTGCCAGCAGCCAAGCCGGGTTGGGGAACACTGAAGCTTTCTTT
TRBJ2-7	.	TRBV9	.	CASSVETYEQYF	TGTGCCAGCAGCGTAGAAACCTACGAGCAGTACTTC
TRBJ1-2	.	TRBV5-6	.	CASSTETYGYTF	TGTGCCAGCAGTACTGAGACGTATGGCTACACCTTC
TRBJ2-7	.	TRBV15	TRBD1	CATSRDRTGYEQYF	TGTGCCACCAGCAGAGATAGGACAGGGTACGAGCAGTACTTC
TRBJ1-3	.	TRBV5-1	.	CASSLEALSGNTIYF	TGCGCCAGCAGCTTGGAAGCCCTCTCTGGAAACACCATATATTTT
TRBJ1-4	.	TRBV11-2	.	CASSRGSRGANEKLFF	TGTGCCAGCAGCCGCGGTTCACGGGGAGCTAATGAAAAACTGTTTTTT
TRBJ1-4	.	TRBV3-1/TRBV3-2	TRBD1	CASSQDNERRETGYEKLFF	TGTGCCAGCAGCCAAGATAATGAGAGACGTGAGACAGGGTATGAAAAACTGTTTTTT
TRBJ2-5	.	TRBV19	.	CASSQEGGRLQETQYF	TGTGCCAGTAGCCAAGAGGGGGGGAGGTTACAAGAGACCCAGTACTTC